The rows below give T cell receptor beta chains drawn from one sample of a study of monozygotic twins with inflammatory bowel disease. TCRdb reprocessed the 5' RACE reads and stores each CDR3 protein as one record, lacking DNA. The sample has 300,000 to 450,000 distinct CDR3 sequences. Sequencing was done on a sample of blood. Receptors were obtained from a human donor with ulcerative colitis or Crohn's disease, or a healthy co-twin of an affected twin (not recorded which). Both conserved end residues are part of each CDR3. The order of the fields is V gene, J gene, CDR3 protein.

>TRBV28|TRBJ2-6
CASSFVGGRSNVLTF
>TRBV7-9|TRBJ2-2
CASSSPLRDTGELFF
>TRBV20-1|TRBJ2-4
CSARDRRQGGKNIQYF
>TRBV9|TRBJ2-7
CASSVGVDGTYAYEQYF
>TRBV28|TRBJ2-7
CASTDRTGTYEQYF
>TRBV6-2/TRBV6-3|TRBJ2-7
CASSYFTGRSYEQYF
>TRBV4-2|TRBJ2-5
CASSHRKRAAQETQYF
>TRBV18|TRBJ1-5
CASSPLPRQAFGYQPQHF
>TRBV9|TRBJ2-5
CASSVAAPGQGEETQYF
>TRBV12-3/TRBV12-4|TRBJ1-2
CASSFSGNYGYTF
>TRBV27|TRBJ1-3
CASKDRGQGNTIYF
>TRBV6-1|TRBJ2-5
CASRNTRVEETQYF
>TRBV4-3|TRBJ2-7
CASSQDVRDTYEQYF
>TRBV7-9|TRBJ1-2
CASSITTGPTF